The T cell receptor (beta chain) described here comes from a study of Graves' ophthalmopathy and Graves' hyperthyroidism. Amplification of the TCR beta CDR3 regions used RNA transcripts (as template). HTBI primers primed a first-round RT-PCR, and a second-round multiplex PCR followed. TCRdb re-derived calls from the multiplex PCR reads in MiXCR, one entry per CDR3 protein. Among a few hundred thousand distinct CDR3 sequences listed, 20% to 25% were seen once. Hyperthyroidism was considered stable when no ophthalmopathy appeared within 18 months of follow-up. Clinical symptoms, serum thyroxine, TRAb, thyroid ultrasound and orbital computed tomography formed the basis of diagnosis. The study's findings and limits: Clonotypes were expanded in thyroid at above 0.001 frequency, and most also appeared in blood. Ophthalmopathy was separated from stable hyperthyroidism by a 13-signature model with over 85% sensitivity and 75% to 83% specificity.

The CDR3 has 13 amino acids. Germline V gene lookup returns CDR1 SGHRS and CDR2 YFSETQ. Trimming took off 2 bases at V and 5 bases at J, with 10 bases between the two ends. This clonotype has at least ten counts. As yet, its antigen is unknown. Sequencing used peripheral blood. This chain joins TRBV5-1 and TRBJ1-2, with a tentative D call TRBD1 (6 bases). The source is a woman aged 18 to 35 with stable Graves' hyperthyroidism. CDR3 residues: CASSLGQLYGYTF. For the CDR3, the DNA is TGCGCCAGCAGCTTAGGACAGTTATATGGCTACACCTTC. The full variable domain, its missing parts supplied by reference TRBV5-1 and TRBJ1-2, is KAGVTQTPRYLIKTRGQQVTLSCSPISGHRSVSWYQQTPGQGLQFLFEYFSETQRNKGNFPGRFSGRQFSNSRSEMNVSTLELGDSALYLCASSLGQLYGYTFGSGTRLTVV.